This TCR beta chain is from a study of T cell repertoires in cytomegalovirus infection. Whole-study results and caveats: The study identified carriers of CMV plus the relevant HLA from cumulative public TCR beta family frequency. The ex vivo response was dominated by HLA-C-restricted CMV-specific TCR beta clonotypes.

Trimming at V came to 4 bases and at J to 4 bases, leaving 2 bases not matched to a gene. The germline V gene has CDR1 SEHNR and CDR2 FQNEAQ (reference sequence). The length of the CDR3 is 15 residues. As for this clonotype: Its specificity is not known.

TCRdb re-called the reads with MiXCR, one entry per CDR3 protein. The data contain about 920,000 distinct CDR3 sequences, approximately 33% of them singletons. This receptor was taken from a human donor in good health (CMV status not recorded). Some clones in this sample may be carry-over from other donors' samples. This rearrangement joins TRBV7-9 to TRBJ1-3; 12 bases fit TRBD1. The specimen was cultured CD8+ T cells from PBMCs, collected from culture after CMV antigen stimulation. The CDR3 bases are TGTGCCAGCAGCTGGGACAGGGGGCCCGGAAACACCATATATTTT. Translating gives CASSWDRGPGNTIYF.